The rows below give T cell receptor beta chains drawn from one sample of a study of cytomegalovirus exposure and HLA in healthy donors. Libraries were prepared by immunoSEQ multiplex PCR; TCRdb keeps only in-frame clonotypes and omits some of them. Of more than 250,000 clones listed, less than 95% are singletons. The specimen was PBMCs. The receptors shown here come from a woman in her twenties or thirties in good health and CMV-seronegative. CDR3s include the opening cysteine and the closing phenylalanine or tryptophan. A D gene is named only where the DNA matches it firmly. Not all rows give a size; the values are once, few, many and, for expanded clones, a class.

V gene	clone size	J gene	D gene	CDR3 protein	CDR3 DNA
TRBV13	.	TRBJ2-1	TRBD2	CASSFSIAGSSYNEQFF	TGTGCCAGCAGCTTCTCAATAGCGGGGTCCTCCTACAATGAGCAGTTCTTC
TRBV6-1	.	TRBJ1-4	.	CASSEARVNNEKLFF	TGTGCCAGCAGTGAAGCGAGGGTAAATAATGAAAAACTGTTTTTT
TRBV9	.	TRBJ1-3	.	CASSVDLPGRTSGNTIYF	TGTGCCAGCAGCGTAGACCTCCCTGGGAGGACTTCTGGAAACACCATATATTTT
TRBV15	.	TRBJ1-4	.	CATSAVGATNEKLFF	TGTGCCACCAGCGCCGTGGGGGCAACTAATGAAAAACTGTTTTTT
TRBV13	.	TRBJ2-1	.	CASSSPLGRNEQFF	TGTGCCAGCAGCTCCCCCTTAGGGCGCAATGAGCAGTTCTTC
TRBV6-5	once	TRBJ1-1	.	CASTREGRAFF	TGTGCCAGCACCAGGGAGGGGCGAGCTTTCTTT
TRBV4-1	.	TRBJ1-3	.	CASSQNPVLSSGNTIYF	TGCGCCAGCAGCCAGAACCCTGTCTTGTCCTCTGGAAACACCATATATTTT
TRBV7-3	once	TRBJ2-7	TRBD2	CASSYAGTSGYEQYF	TGTGCCAGCAGCTATGCCGGGACTAGCGGCTACGAGCAGTACTTC
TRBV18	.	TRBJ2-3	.	CASSPGAGRRADTQYF	TGTGCCAGCTCACCTGGGGCAGGGAGACGGGCAGATACGCAGTATTTT
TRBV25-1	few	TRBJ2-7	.	CASTRAVGYEQYF	TGTGCCAGCACCCGTGCAGTGGGGTACGAGCAGTACTTC
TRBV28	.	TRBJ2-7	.	CASSLWAGSNEQYF	TGTGCCAGCAGTTTATGGGCAGGGAGTAACGAGCAGTACTTC
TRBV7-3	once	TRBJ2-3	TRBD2	CASSHSGNTDTQYF	TGTGCCAGCAGCCATAGCGGGAACACAGATACGCAGTATTTT
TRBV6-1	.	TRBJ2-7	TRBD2	CASSEDVTSGKYF	TGTGCCAGCAGTGAAGATGTGACTAGCGGAAAGTACTTC
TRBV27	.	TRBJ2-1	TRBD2	CASSLLTSGRANEQFF	TGTGCCAGCAGTTTATTGACTAGCGGGAGGGCCAATGAGCAGTTCTTC